These T cell receptor beta chains were read from a single sample in a study of cytomegalovirus exposure and HLA in healthy donors. Method: immunoSEQ multiplex PCR; TCRdb's copy keeps in-frame clones and lacks some. The sample yields fewer than 200,000 clones, 76% seen once. Input material: PBMCs. These receptors all stem from a female donor in good health and CMV-seronegative. The CDR3 runs from the conserved cysteine through the conserved F or W. D genes are given only for firm matches. Size is stated for part of the rows, as once, few or many counts, or as a class when the clone is expanded.

J: TRBJ2-3
D: TRBD2
V: TRBV7-2
size: .
DNA: TGTGCCAGCAGCTTAGGACAGGGACTAGCGGGAGGCGATACGCAGTATTTT
CDR3: CASSLGQGLAGGDTQYF

J: TRBJ1-5
D: .
V: TRBV10-1
size: .
DNA: TGCGCCAGCAGGGGGGGGTCCAGGGAATACTATAGCAATCAGCCCCAGCATTTT
CDR3: CASRGGSREYYSNQPQHF

J: TRBJ2-1
D: TRBD2
V: TRBV7-9
size: .
DNA: TGTGCCAGCAGCTTAGGACTAGCCGATGAGCAGTTCTTC
CDR3: CASSLGLADEQFF

J: TRBJ2-7
D: .
V: TRBV28
size: .
DNA: TGTGCCAGCAGTCTCCCCAGTTACGAGCAGTACTTC
CDR3: CASSLPSYEQYF

J: TRBJ1-2
D: TRBD1
V: TRBV6-5
size: .
DNA: TGTGCCAGCAGTCCTCCGGGACAGGCCTATGGCTACACCTTC
CDR3: CASSPPGQAYGYTF

J: TRBJ2-7
D: .
V: TRBV15
size: .
DNA: TGTGCCACCAGCAGAGATTATGGGGGCGCCGGGGCCTACGAGCAGTACTTC
CDR3: CATSRDYGGAGAYEQYF

J: TRBJ1-6
D: TRBD1
V: TRBV19
size: once
DNA: TGTGCCAGTAGATCTGGGACAGGGTCGGTTTCACCCCTCCACTTT
CDR3: CASRSGTGSVSPLHF

J: TRBJ1-2
D: .
V: TRBV5-5
size: .
DNA: TGTGCCAGCAGCTCCACAGGGCATGGCTACACCTTC
CDR3: CASSSTGHGYTF

J: TRBJ2-1
D: TRBD2
V: TRBV6-5
size: .
DNA: TGTGCCAGCAACGCAGGGACTAGGGGAGAGCAGTTCTTC
CDR3: CASNAGTRGEQFF

J: TRBJ2-5
D: .
V: TRBV7-2
size: .
DNA: TGTGCCAGCAGCCGGTCTTGGTCTAACCAAGAGACCCAGTACTTC
CDR3: CASSRSWSNQETQYF

J: TRBJ2-3
D: .
V: TRBV19
size: .
DNA: TGTGCCAGTAGTATAGAAACACCTTCCCCGACAGATACGCAGTATTTT
CDR3: CASSIETPSPTDTQYF

J: TRBJ2-1
D: TRBD2
V: TRBV9
size: few
DNA: TGTGCCAGCAGCGTAGGGCTAGCGGGGGCCCGGGGGGAGCAGTTCTTC
CDR3: CASSVGLAGARGEQFF

J: TRBJ2-5
D: TRBD1
V: TRBV4-3
size: .
DNA: TGCGCCAGCAGTCCGACAGGGGGTCAAGAGACCCAGTACTTC
CDR3: CASSPTGGQETQYF

J: TRBJ2-7
D: .
V: TRBV28
size: .
DNA: TGTGCCAGCACTGATAGCTTCTCCTACGAGCAGTACTTC
CDR3: CASTDSFSYEQYF

J: TRBJ1-2
D: TRBD1
V: TRBV6-6
size: .
DNA: TGTGCCAGCAGTTACGGGCAGGGGGCCAGAGACTATGGCTACACCTTC
CDR3: CASSYGQGARDYGYTF

J: TRBJ2-7
D: TRBD1
V: TRBV18
size: .
DNA: TGTGCCAGCTCCCCGGGGACAGCCCTCACCTACGAGCAGTACTTC
CDR3: CASSPGTALTYEQYF

J: TRBJ2-2
D: .
V: TRBV19
size: .
DNA: TGTGCCAGTAGATGGGGGGCGAACACCGGGGAGCTGTTTTTT
CDR3: CASRWGANTGELFF

J: TRBJ1-1
D: .
V: TRBV18
size: .
DNA: TGTGCCAGCTCACCCGCAACAGCGAACACTGAAGCTTTCTTT
CDR3: CASSPATANTEAFF

J: TRBJ2-2
D: .
V: TRBV7-9
size: .
DNA: TGTGCCAGCAGCTTCCGAGTTGGCGGGGAGCTGTTTTTT
CDR3: CASSFRVGGELFF

J: TRBJ1-2
D: .
V: TRBV29-1
size: few
DNA: TGCAGCGTTGATAGGGACATCTATGGCTACACCTTC
CDR3: CSVDRDIYGYTF

J: TRBJ2-3
D: TRBD1
V: TRBV10-3
size: .
DNA: TGTGCCATCAGGGGACAGGGAGTGGTCGATACGCAGTATTTT
CDR3: CAIRGQGVVDTQYF

J: TRBJ1-1
D: .
V: TRBV28
size: .
DNA: TGTGCCAGCATTCCTTGGGAGGGACGCGCTTTCTTT
CDR3: CASIPWEGRAFF

J: TRBJ2-1
D: TRBD2
V: TRBV19
size: .
DNA: TGTGCCAGTCATAGGGACGGGAGGGGGTGGAATGAGCAGTTCTTC
CDR3: CASHRDGRGWNEQFF

J: TRBJ2-3
D: TRBD2
V: TRBV27
size: once
DNA: TGTGCCAGCGCCACTAGCGGGAGCCGCCCAGATACGCAGTATTTT
CDR3: CASATSGSRPDTQYF

J: TRBJ2-3
D: TRBD2
V: TRBV5-1
size: .
DNA: TGCGCCAGCAGAATTGAGCGGGGGGAAGGAGATACGCAGTATTTT
CDR3: CASRIERGEGDTQYF

J: TRBJ1-2
D: TRBD1
V: TRBV6-5
size: .
DNA: TGTGCCAGCAGGCGCGGGACAGCTCCTAACTATGGCTACACCTTC
CDR3: CASRRGTAPNYGYTF

J: TRBJ2-3
D: .
V: TRBV9
size: .
DNA: TGTGCCAGCAGCGTTACTAGTATCGCAGATACGCAGTATTTT
CDR3: CASSVTSIADTQYF

J: TRBJ2-5
D: TRBD1
V: TRBV28
size: .
DNA: TGTGCCAGCGGAAACAGGGGGCGAAGGATAGAGACCCAGTACTTC
CDR3: CASGNRGRRIETQYF

J: TRBJ1-2
D: .
V: TRBV7-2
size: .
DNA: TGTGCCAGCAGCCTAAACGTCCAGGGCTATGGCTACACCTTC
CDR3: CASSLNVQGYGYTF

J: TRBJ1-5
D: TRBD1
V: TRBV28
size: .
DNA: TGTGCCAGCACCACCCTAGACAGGGTACATCAGCCCCAGCATTTT
CDR3: CASTTLDRVHQPQHF

J: TRBJ1-6
D: .
V: TRBV5-1
size: .
DNA: TGCGCCAGCAGCCCATGGGTGCTCAGGGTTGATTCACCCCTCCACTTT
CDR3: CASSPWVLRVDSPLHF

J: TRBJ2-7
D: .
V: TRBV30
size: .
DNA: TGTGCCTGGTCAGGACAGCTATACGAGCAGTACTTC
CDR3: CAWSGQLYEQYF

J: TRBJ1-2
D: .
V: TRBV28
size: .
DNA: TGTGCCAGCAGTTTGACAACTGGCTATGGCTACACCTTC
CDR3: CASSLTTGYGYTF

J: TRBJ2-2
D: TRBD1
V: TRBV7-3
size: .
DNA: TGTGCCAGCAGCTTTGACAGGGTTCACGGGGAGCTGTTTTTT
CDR3: CASSFDRVHGELFF

J: TRBJ1-5
D: .
V: TRBV30
size: .
DNA: TGTGCCTGGAGTGGAACAGGGTTGGCCCAGCATTTT
CDR3: CAWSGTGLAQHF

J: TRBJ1-5
D: TRBD1
V: TRBV28
size: .
DNA: TGTGCCACCTGGGCAGGGGGCAGGGGCAATCAGCCCCAGCATTTT
CDR3: CATWAGGRGNQPQHF